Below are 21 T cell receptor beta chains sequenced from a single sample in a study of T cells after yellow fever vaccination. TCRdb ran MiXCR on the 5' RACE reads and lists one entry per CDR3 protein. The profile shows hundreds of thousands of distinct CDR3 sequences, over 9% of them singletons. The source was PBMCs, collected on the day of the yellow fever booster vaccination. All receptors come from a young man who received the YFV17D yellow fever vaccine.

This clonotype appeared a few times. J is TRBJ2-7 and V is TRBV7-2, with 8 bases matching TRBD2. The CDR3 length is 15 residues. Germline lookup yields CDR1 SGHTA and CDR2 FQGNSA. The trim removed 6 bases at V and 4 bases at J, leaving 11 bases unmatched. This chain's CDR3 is CASSLPGTRGYEQYF. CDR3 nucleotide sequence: TGTGCCAGCAGTCTCCCCGGGACTAGGGGTTACGAGCAGTACTTC.

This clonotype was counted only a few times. The CDR3 protein is CASSLTRDYGYTF. The CDR3 nucleotides read TGTGCCAGCAGTTTAACCAGGGACTATGGCTACACCTTC. The chain couples TRBV12-3 or TRBV12-4 to TRBJ1-2; D may be TRBD1 (5 bases). This CDR3 spans 13 amino acids. V was cut by 2 bases and J by 3 bases, with 7 bases left in between.

In nucleotides, the CDR3 is TGTGCCACCAGTGATCCACCTAACAATGAGCAGTTCTTC. This translates into CATSDPPNNEQFF. The chain carries TRBV24-1 and TRBJ2-1; D is unresolved. Trimming removed 3 bases at V and 5 bases at J, with 7 bases between. Looked up from germline, CDR1 is KGHDR and CDR2 is SFDVKD. The CDR3 contains 13 residues.

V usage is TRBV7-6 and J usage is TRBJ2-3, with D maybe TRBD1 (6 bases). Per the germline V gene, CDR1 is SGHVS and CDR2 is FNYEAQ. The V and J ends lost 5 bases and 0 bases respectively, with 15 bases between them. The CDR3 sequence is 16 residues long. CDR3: CASSLQGSASTDTQYF. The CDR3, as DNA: TGTGCCAGCAGCCTACAGGGTAGTGCTAGCACAGATACGCAGTATTTT.

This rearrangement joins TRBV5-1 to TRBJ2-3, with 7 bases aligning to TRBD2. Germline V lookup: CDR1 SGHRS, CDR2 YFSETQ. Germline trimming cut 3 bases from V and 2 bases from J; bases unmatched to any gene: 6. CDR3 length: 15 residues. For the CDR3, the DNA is TGCGCCAGCAGCTACGGGGGAGGGAACACAGATACGCAGTATTTT. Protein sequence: CASSYGGGNTDTQYF. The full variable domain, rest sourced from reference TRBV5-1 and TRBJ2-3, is KAGVTQTPRYLIKTRGQQVTLSCSPISGHRSVSWYQQTPGQGLQFLFEYFSETQRNKGNFPGRFSGRQFSNSRSEMNVSTLELGDSALYLCASSYGGGNTDTQYFGPGTRLTVL.

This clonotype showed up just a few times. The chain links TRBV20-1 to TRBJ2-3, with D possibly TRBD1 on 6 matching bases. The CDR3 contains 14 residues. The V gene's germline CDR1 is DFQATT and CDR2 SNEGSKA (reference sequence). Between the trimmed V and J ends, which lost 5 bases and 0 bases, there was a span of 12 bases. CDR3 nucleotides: TGCAGTGCTCTCCGGGACACAAGCACAGATACGCAGTATTTT. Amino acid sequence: CSALRDTSTDTQYF.

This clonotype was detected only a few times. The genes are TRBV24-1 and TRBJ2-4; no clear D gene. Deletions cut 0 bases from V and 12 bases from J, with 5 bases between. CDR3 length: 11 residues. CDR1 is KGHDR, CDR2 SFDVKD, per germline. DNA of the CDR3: TGTGCCACCAGTGATTTGTTTGGTCAGTACTTC. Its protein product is CATSDLFGQYF.

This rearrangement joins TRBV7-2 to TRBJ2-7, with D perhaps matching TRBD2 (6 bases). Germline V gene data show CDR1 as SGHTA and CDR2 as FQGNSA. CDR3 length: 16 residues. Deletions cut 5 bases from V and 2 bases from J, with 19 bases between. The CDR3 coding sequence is TGTGCCAGCAGCCCGGGTGAGGGACTCCAACCCTACGAGCAGTACTTC. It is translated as CASSPGEGLQPYEQYF.

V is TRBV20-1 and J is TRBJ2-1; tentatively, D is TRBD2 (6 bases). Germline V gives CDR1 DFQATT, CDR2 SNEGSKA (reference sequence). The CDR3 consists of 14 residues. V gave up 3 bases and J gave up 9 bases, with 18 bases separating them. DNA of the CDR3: TGCAGTGCTAGTGTCCAATTTTTCGGGGGTGAGCAGTTCTTC. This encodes CSASVQFFGGEQFF.

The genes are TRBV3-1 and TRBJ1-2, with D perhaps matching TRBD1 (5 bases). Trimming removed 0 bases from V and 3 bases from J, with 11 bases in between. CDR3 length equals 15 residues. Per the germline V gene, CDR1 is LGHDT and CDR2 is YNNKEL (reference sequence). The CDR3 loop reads CASSQDLGRDYGYTF. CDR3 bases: TGTGCCAGCAGCCAAGACTTAGGCAGGGACTATGGCTACACCTTC.

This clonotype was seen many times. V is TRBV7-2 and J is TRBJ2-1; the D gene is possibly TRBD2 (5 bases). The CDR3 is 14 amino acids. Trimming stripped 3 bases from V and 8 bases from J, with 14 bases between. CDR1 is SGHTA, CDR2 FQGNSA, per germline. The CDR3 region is CASSFGLAGDEQFF. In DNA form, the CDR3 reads TGTGCCAGCAGCTTCGGTCTAGCAGGTGATGAGCAGTTCTTC.

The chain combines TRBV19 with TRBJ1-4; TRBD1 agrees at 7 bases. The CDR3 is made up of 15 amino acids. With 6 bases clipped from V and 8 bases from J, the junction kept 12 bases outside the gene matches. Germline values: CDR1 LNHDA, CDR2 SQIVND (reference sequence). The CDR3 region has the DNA TGTGCCAGTAGACCCACACAGGGGATGAGGGAAAAACTGTTTTTT. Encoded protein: CASRPTQGMREKLFF. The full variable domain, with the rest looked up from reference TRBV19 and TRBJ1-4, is DGGITQSPKYLFRKEGQNVTLSCEQNLNHDAMYWYRQDPGQGLRLIYYSQIVNDFQKGDIAEGYSVSREKKESFPLTVTSAQKNPTAFYLCASRPTQGMREKLFFGSGTQLSVL.

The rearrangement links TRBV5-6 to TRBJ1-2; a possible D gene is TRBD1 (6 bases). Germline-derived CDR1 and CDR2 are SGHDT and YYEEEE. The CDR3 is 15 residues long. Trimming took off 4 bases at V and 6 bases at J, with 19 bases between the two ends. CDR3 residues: CASSPESQGFHGYTF. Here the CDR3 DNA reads TGTGCCAGCAGCCCCGAATCTCAGGGGTTCCATGGCTACACCTTC.

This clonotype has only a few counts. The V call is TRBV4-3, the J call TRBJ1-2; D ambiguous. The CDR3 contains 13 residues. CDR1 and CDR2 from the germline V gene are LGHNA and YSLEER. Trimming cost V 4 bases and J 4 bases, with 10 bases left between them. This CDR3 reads CASSRVLSYGYTF. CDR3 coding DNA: TGCGCCAGCAGCCGCGTCCTGAGCTATGGCTACACCTTC.

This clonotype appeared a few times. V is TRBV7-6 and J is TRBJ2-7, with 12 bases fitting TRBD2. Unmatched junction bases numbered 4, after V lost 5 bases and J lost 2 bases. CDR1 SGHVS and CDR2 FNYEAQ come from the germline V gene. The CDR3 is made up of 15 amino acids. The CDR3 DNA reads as TGTGCCAGCAGCACAACTAGCGGGAGGACCTACGAGCAGTACTTC. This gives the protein CASSTTSGRTYEQYF.

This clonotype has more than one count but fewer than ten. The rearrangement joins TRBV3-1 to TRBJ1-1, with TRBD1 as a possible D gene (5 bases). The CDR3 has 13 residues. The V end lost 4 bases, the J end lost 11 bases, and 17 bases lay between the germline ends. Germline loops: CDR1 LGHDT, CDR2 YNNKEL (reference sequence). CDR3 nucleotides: TGTGCCAGCAGCCTAAAAGGGGCAAGGGAGGCTTTCTTT. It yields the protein CASSLKGAREAFF.

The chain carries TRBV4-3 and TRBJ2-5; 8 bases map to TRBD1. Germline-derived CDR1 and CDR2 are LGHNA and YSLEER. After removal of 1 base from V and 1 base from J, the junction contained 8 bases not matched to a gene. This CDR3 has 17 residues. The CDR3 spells CASSQATGQGLQETQYF. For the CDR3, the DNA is TGCGCCAGCAGCCAAGCGACCGGACAGGGCCTCCAAGAGACCCAGTACTTC.

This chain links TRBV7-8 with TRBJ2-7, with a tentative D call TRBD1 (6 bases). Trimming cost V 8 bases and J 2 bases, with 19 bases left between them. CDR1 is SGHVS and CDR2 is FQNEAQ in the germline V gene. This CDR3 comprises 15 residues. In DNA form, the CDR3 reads TGTGCCAGCTCGGAGCAGGGGTCTCGCACCTACGAGCAGTACTTC. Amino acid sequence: CASSEQGSRTYEQYF.

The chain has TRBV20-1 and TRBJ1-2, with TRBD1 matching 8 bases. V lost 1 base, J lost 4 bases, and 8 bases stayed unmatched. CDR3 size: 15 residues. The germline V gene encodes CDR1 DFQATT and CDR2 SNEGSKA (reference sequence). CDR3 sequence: CSARGDRGRIYGYTF. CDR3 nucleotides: TGCAGTGCTAGAGGAGACAGGGGTCGGATCTATGGCTACACCTTC.

CDR3 nucleotide sequence: TGCAGTGCTCTGGGGACCACAGATACGCAGTATTTT. The encoded protein is CSALGTTDTQYF. The V gene is TRBV20-1, the J gene TRBJ2-3, with D possibly called TRBD1 or TRBD2 (5 bases each). CDR3 length: 12 residues. The germline V gene encodes CDR1 DFQATT and CDR2 SNEGSKA (reference sequence). V was shortened by 5 bases and J by 2 bases, with 8 bases between the two germline ends.

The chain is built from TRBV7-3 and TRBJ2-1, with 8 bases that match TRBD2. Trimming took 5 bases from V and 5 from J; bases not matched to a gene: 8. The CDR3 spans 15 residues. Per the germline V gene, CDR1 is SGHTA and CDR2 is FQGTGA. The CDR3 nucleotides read TGTGCCAGCAGCCTACTCGGGACTAGTCACAATGAGCAGTTCTTC. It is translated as CASSLLGTSHNEQFF.